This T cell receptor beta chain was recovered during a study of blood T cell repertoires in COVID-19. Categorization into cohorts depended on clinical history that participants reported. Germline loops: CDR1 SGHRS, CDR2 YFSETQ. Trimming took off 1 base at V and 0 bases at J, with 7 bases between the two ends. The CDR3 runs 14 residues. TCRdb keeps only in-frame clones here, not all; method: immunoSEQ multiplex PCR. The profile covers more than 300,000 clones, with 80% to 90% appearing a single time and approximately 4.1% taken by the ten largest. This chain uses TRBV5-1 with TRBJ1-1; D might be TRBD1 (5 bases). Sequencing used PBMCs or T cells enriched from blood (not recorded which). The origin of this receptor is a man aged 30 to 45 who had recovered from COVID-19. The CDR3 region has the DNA TGCGCCAGCAGCTTGCGACAGATGAACACTGAAGCTTTCTTT. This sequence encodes CASSLRQMNTEAFF.